This T cell receptor beta chain stems from a study of control samples from healthy donors and cancer patients. This table comes from immunoSEQ multiplex PCR, and its TCRdb copy is limited to in-frame clones, with some not included. The sample holds some 160,000 clones; under 90% are singletons and the top ten take roughly 5%. Source material: blood. This receptor was obtained from a man in his thirties or forties in good health.

The CDR3 DNA reads TGCGCCAGCAGCCAGGGTTCGCGCGAAGAGACCCAGTACTTC. Its protein is CASSQGSREETQYF. The V and J genes are TRBV4-3 and TRBJ2-5; D is undetermined. This CDR3 contains 14 residues. V dropped 3 bases and J dropped 3 bases, with 11 bases sitting between them. The germline V gene encodes CDR1 LGHNA and CDR2 YSLEER.